Following are 9 T cell receptor beta chains from one sample sequenced in a study of monozygotic twins with inflammatory bowel disease. TCRdb re-called the 5' RACE reads and shows each CDR3 protein once, DNA omitted. This listing includes 200,000 to 250,000 distinct CDR3 sequences. Sequencing was done on a sample of blood. Source of these receptors: a human donor with ulcerative colitis or Crohn's disease, or a healthy co-twin of an affected twin (not recorded which).

The chain joins TRBV6-2 or TRBV6-3 to TRBJ2-3; TCRdb proposes TRBD1, but this gene call is untestable without DNA. Germline CDR1 reads MNHEY; CDR2 reads SVGEGT. The CDR3 length is 20 residues. The CDR3: CASSYPTGQLVVHPTDTQYF.

V gene TRBV7-2 combines with J gene TRBJ2-7. The CDR3 covers 13 residues. CDR1 and CDR2 (germline): SGHTA, FQGNSA. CDR3 residues: CASSLPNLYEQYF.

The chain carries TRBV7-9 and TRBJ2-1; no DNA is available, so the TRBD1 call from TCRdb remains unchecked. CDR3 length equals 13 residues. Germline assignment: CDR1 SEHNR and CDR2 FQNEAQ (reference sequence). The CDR3 loop is CASSSTGTSEQFF.

This chain uses TRBV7-3 with TRBJ2-1; without DNA, the TCRdb call of TRBD1 cannot be checked. CDR3 length: 16 residues. CDR1 is SGHTA and CDR2 is FQGTGA in the germline V gene. This CDR3 is CASSSPRDTRSHEQFF.

The chain carries TRBV7-9 and TRBJ2-5; TCRdb names TRBD1, which stays unverified in the absence of DNA. The CDR3 has 14 residues. The germline V gene has CDR1 SEHNR and CDR2 FQNEAQ (reference sequence). The CDR3 sequence is CASSFGQPKETQYF.

The gene calls are TRBV6-2 or TRBV6-3 and TRBJ2-7; TCRdb calls TRBD1, which cannot be checked without DNA. The CDR3 loop spans 12 amino acids. Germline V gene sequence: CDR1 MNHEY, CDR2 SVGEGT. CDR3 amino acids: CASSSTREKQYF.

The chain has TRBV5-1 and TRBJ1-3; checking the TCRdb D call of TRBD1 is not possible without DNA. The CDR3 loop spans 14 amino acids. Germline V CDR1 and CDR2: SGHRS, YFSETQ. Here the CDR3 reads CASSFGTSGNTIYF. Variable domain in full (rest from reference TRBV5-1 and TRBJ1-3): KAGVTQTPRYLIKTRGQQVTLSCSPISGHRSVSWYQQTPGQGLQFLFEYFSETQRNKGNFPGRFSGRQFSNSRSEMNVSTLELGDSALYLCASSFGTSGNTIYFGEGSWLTVV.

The chain is built from TRBV27 and TRBJ2-7; TCRdb picks TRBD1, but there is no DNA to check that call. Germline CDR1 and CDR2: MNHEY and SMNVEV (reference sequence). The CDR3 sequence is 14 residues long. CDR3 amino acids: CASSFQGGGYEQYF.

The V gene is TRBV20-1, the J gene TRBJ2-1; TCRdb's assignment of TRBD2 cannot be checked, as there is no DNA. The CDR3 has 14 amino acids. Germline V lookup: CDR1 DFQATT, CDR2 SNEGSKA (reference sequence). The CDR3 here is CSAAVASDYNEQFF.